The clone carrying this TCR beta chain occurred many times. The antigen is undetermined. V lost 5 bases to trimming and J lost 0 bases, with 8 bases between them. Germline V gene data show CDR1 as MNHEY and CDR2 as SMNVEV (reference sequence). The CDR3 is 15 amino acids. The data were taken from a study of blood T cells in healthy people across ages. About the study: Roughly one uniquely barcoded beta molecule per two T cells was captured. Study-level points and caveats: Researchers report that TCR beta diversity correlated strongly with naive T cell percentage. The long-lived group displayed more naive CD4+ cells, plus higher diversity, than the aged donors did.

A J-beta primer mix and a sample-barcoded 5' primer were used in a second PCR of about 7 to 12 cycles. TCRdb ran MiXCR on the 5' RACE reads and lists one entry per CDR3 protein. The table lists roughly 2 million distinct CDR3 sequences, roughly 52% of them singletons, with around 2.1% in the top ten. The chain has TRBV27 and TRBJ2-6; D remains ambiguous. The clonotype originates from a woman aged 40-49 years in good health. Sequencing was done on a sample of blood. CDR3 in amino acids: CASSLSTSGANVLTF. CDR3 bases: TGTGCCAGCAGTCTCTCGACCTCTGGGGCCAACGTCCTGACTTTC.